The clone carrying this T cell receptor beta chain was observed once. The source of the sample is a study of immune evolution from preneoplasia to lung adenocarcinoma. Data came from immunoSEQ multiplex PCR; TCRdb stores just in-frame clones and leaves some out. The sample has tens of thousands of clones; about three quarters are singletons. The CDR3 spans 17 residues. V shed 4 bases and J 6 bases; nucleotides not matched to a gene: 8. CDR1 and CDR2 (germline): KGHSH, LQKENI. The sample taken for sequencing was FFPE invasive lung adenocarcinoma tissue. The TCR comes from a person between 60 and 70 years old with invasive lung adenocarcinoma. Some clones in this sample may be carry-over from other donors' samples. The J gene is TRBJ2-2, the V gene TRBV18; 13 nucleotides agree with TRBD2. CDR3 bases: TGTGCCAGCTCACTCTCGGGACTAGCGGGATTCGCCGGGGAGCTGTTTTTT. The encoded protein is CASSLSGLAGFAGELFF. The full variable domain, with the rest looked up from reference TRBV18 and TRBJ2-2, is NAGVMQNPRHLVRRRGQEARLRCSPMKGHSHVYWYRQLPEEGLKFMVYLQKENIIDESGMPKERFSAEFPKEGPSILRIQQVVRGDSAAYFCASSLSGLAGFAGELFFGEGSRLTVL.